The 30 T cell receptor beta chains listed next were all sequenced from one sample in a study of blood T cell repertoires in COVID-19. Only in-frame clones appear in the TCRdb table, and some are missing; sequencing was by immunoSEQ multiplex PCR. This sample yields over 150,000 clones, of which roughly 87% are seen a single time; less than 5% belongs to the top ten. The sequencing sample was made of peripheral blood. Receptors were obtained from a woman in her sixties or seventies who had recovered from COVID-19.

The V call is TRBV7-2, the J call TRBJ1-6; a possible D gene is TRBD1 (5 bases). Germline-derived CDR1 and CDR2 are SGHTA and FQGNSA. The CDR3 spans 14 residues. The V and J ends lost 5 bases and 7 bases respectively, with 12 bases between them. The DNA for the CDR3 is TGTGCCAGCAGCACGCAGGGTAGAAATTCACCCCTCCACTTT. Amino acid sequence: CASSTQGRNSPLHF.

This chain joins TRBV5-1 and TRBJ2-3; D unresolved. The CDR3 contains 13 residues. V lost 4 bases to trimming and J lost 5 bases, with 11 bases between them. Germline V gene sequence: CDR1 SGHRS, CDR2 YFSETQ. CDR3 nucleotides: TGCGCCAGCAGCACACAGATTGAAGATACGCAGTATTTT. Its translation: CASSTQIEDTQYF.

The chain uses TRBV6-5 and TRBJ1-1; D is perhaps TRBD1 (6 bases). V was shortened by 7 bases and J by 5 bases, with 17 bases between the two germline ends. Per the germline V gene, CDR1 is MNHEY and CDR2 is SVGAGI. The CDR3 is 14 residues long. The CDR3 reads CASIRGGGGTEAFF. For the CDR3, the DNA is TGTGCCAGCATTCGCGGAGGGGGAGGGACTGAAGCTTTCTTT.

This clone was detected only once. This chain joins TRBV9 and TRBJ2-5; D perhaps matches TRBD2 (6 bases). Germline V gives CDR1 SGDLS, CDR2 YYNGEE. Trimming pared 2 bases from V and 3 bases from J, leaving 20 bases between. CDR3 length: 17 amino acids. The CDR3 region has the DNA TGTGCCAGCAGCGTCTCCACGTGGGGTAGCGGAGAAGAGACCCAGTACTTC. The encoded protein is CASSVSTWGSGEETQYF. Full variable domain (missing parts from reference TRBV9 and TRBJ2-5): DSGVTQTPKHLITATGQRVTLRCSPRSGDLSVYWYQQSLDQGLQFLIQYYNGEERAKGNILERFSAQQFPDLHSELNLSSLELGDSALYFCASSVSTWGSGEETQYFGPGTRLLVL.

The chain employs TRBV5-1 and TRBJ2-2; D is perhaps TRBD2 (7 bases). V dropped 3 bases and J dropped 4 bases, with 16 bases sitting between them. The CDR3 contains 16 residues. Germline V gene sequence: CDR1 SGHRS, CDR2 YFSETQ. The CDR3 coding sequence is TGCGCCAGCAGCTCTGCCGGGGGGCCAAGCACCGGGGAGCTGTTTTTT. Its protein is CASSSAGGPSTGELFF.

The chain joins TRBV2 to TRBJ1-1; no definite D call. The germline V and J ends were trimmed by 6 bases and 6 bases, with 14 bases remaining between them. The CDR3 is 13 amino acids. The germline CDR1 and CDR2 sequences are SNHLY and FYNNEI. Here the CDR3 DNA reads TGTGCCAGCAGCCCCCAGGAGAGGGCTGAAGCTTTCTTT. Protein product: CASSPQERAEAFF.

This clone showed up just once. J is TRBJ2-3 and V is TRBV15; 9 positions agree with TRBD1. V shed 5 bases and J 2 bases; nucleotides not matched to a gene: 2. CDR3 length equals 14 residues. From germline, CDR1 is LNHNV and CDR2 YYDKDF (reference sequence). The chain's CDR3 is CATSRDRVTDTQYF. The CDR3 DNA reads TGTGCCACCAGCCGGGACAGGGTCACAGATACGCAGTATTTT.

The chain employs TRBV7-9 and TRBJ1-4; TRBD1 is a possible D gene (6 bases). Germline V gene sequence: CDR1 SEHNR, CDR2 FQNEAQ (reference sequence). V was cut by 3 bases and J by 7 bases, with 15 bases left in between. This CDR3 is 15 amino acids long. This CDR3 is CASSFAGVRGEKLFF. Here the CDR3 DNA reads TGTGCCAGCAGCTTTGCGGGGGTCAGGGGTGAAAAACTGTTTTTT.

The V call is TRBV19, the J call TRBJ1-4; D is possibly TRBD1 (5 bases). Between the trimmed V and J ends, which lost 4 bases and 3 bases, there was a span of 9 bases. From germline, CDR1 is LNHDA and CDR2 SQIVND (reference sequence). The CDR3 is 14 residues long. The CDR3 DNA follows: TGTGCCAGTAGTACCGGGGGTGCTAATGAAAAACTGTTTTTT. It codes for CASSTGGANEKLFF.

This clone has just one count. The V call is TRBV28, the J call TRBJ2-3; TRBD1 matches at 12 bases. CDR3 length: 16 residues. With 7 bases clipped from V and 4 bases from J, the junction kept 9 bases outside the gene matches. The germline V gene encodes CDR1 MDHEN and CDR2 SYDVKM. DNA for the CDR3: TGTGCCAGCAAGATTCCGGGACAGGGGGCTCCAGATACGCAGTATTTT. This sequence encodes CASKIPGQGAPDTQYF.

The rearrangement links TRBV19 to TRBJ1-2; weak D call: TRBD1 (6 bases). Between the trimmed V and J ends, which lost 2 bases and 1 base, there was a span of 14 bases. The germline V gene encodes CDR1 LNHDA and CDR2 SQIVND (reference sequence). This CDR3 is built from 16 residues. CDR3 sequence (DNA): TGTGCCAGTAGTATACCCGGGACACCATTTAACTATGGCTACACCTTC. This codes for CASSIPGTPFNYGYTF.

The sample holds a few counts of this clone. The chain combines TRBV19 with TRBJ1-5; D gene unclear. CDR1 and CDR2 (germline): LNHDA, SQIVND (reference sequence). There are 15 residues in the CDR3. The V end was cut by 3 bases, the J end by 3 bases, with 12 bases between. This chain's CDR3 is CASSIAGRDNQPQHF. CDR3 bases: TGTGCCAGTAGTATCGCCGGGCGGGACAATCAGCCCCAGCATTTT.

This clone has only a few counts. This sequence joins TRBV29-1 and TRBJ1-1, with 7 bases aligning to TRBD1. J was trimmed by 1 base and V by 4 bases; bases with no gene match: 0. The CDR3 has 12 amino acids. The germline V gene has CDR1 SQVTM and CDR2 ANQGSEA. For the CDR3, the DNA is TGCAGCGTTGGGACAGGGAACACTGAAGCTTTCTTT. Its translation: CSVGTGNTEAFF.

The chain employs TRBV18 and TRBJ1-1; no definite D call. CDR1 is KGHSH and CDR2 is LQKENI in the germline V gene. Deletions cut 3 bases from V and 4 bases from J, with 12 bases between. This CDR3 has 14 residues. CDR3 sequence (DNA): TGTGCCAGCTCACCCGGCGATTCGGGCACTGAAGCTTTCTTT. This translates into CASSPGDSGTEAFF.

CDR3 nucleotides: TGTGCCACCTCACTAGCGGGGGGCCCGAACACCGGGGAGCTGTTTTTT. It translates to CATSLAGGPNTGELFF. This chain links TRBV4-2 with TRBJ2-2; TRBD2 matches 12 bases. The germline V gene encodes CDR1 LGHNA and CDR2 YNFKEQ. The J segment lost 0 bases and the V segment lost 10 bases, leaving 6 bases of the junction unmatched. This CDR3 spans 16 amino acids.

This clone has a single count. J is TRBJ2-2 and V is TRBV6-5; D unresolved. V shed 6 bases and J shed 3 bases, with 14 bases lying between them. This CDR3 comprises 15 residues. Germline-derived CDR1 and CDR2 are MNHEY and SVGAGI. The CDR3 nucleotides are TGTGCCAGCAGCTTTACGCCGAGGTACACCGGGGAGCTGTTTTTT. Translated, it gives CASSFTPRYTGELFF.

In the case of this clone: At one of its ends the junction is not consistent with the germline gene, which may arise from a read error. The genes are TRBV2 and TRBJ2-7; TRBD2 is a possible D gene (6 bases). The CDR3 length is 15 residues. In germline, CDR1 is SNHLY, CDR2 FYNNEI. CDR3 in amino acids: CASSPGRGSKYVQYF. The CDR3 region has the DNA TGTGCCAGCAGCCCTGGCCGGGGGTCTAAATACGTGCAGTACTTC. The full variable domain, rest sourced from reference TRBV2 and TRBJ2-7, is EPEVTQTPSHQVTQMGQEVILRCVPISNHLYFYWYRQILGQKVEFLVSFYNNEISEKSEIFDDQFSVERPDGSNFTLKIRSTKLEDSAMYFCASSPGRGSKYVQYFGPGTRLTVT.

This clone was seen a few times. This sequence joins TRBV7-2 and TRBJ1-5; D might be TRBD1 (5 bases). Trimming took off 5 bases at V and 3 bases at J, with 14 bases between the two ends. Per the germline V gene, CDR1 is SGHTA and CDR2 is FQGNSA. This CDR3 has 15 amino acids. CDR3 DNA sequence: TGTGCCAGCAGCCAGGGAATCGGTCACAATCAGCCCCAGCATTTT. Translating gives CASSQGIGHNQPQHF.

This chain uses TRBV7-9 with TRBJ1-1; D gene unclear. V lost 2 bases to trimming and J lost 6 bases, with 13 bases between them. Germline-derived CDR1 and CDR2 are SEHNR and FQNEAQ (reference sequence). The CDR3 covers 14 residues. The CDR3 here is CASSLRKLEAEAFF. CDR3 sequence (DNA): TGTGCCAGCAGCTTACGAAAGCTGGAGGCTGAAGCTTTCTTT.

This sequence joins TRBV5-8 and TRBJ2-1, with D possibly TRBD1 on 5 matching bases. Germline loops: CDR1 SGHTS, CDR2 YDEGEE. V lost 1 base to trimming and J lost 7 bases, with 9 bases between them. This CDR3 region has 13 residues. CDR3: CASSLQGRNEQFF. The CDR3 DNA reads TGTGCCAGCAGCTTGCAGGGTCGGAATGAGCAGTTCTTC.

This chain joins TRBV2 and TRBJ2-5; 7 bases map to TRBD2. The ends lost 4 bases at V and 4 bases at J; junction bases unmatched: 6. The CDR3 contains 14 residues. CDR1 is SNHLY and CDR2 is FYNNEI in the germline V gene. CDR3 amino acids: CASSGRTRVETQYF. The CDR3 DNA sequence: TGTGCCAGCAGTGGCAGGACTAGAGTAGAGACCCAGTACTTC.

The J gene is TRBJ1-1, the V gene TRBV27; D is possibly TRBD1 (5 bases). This CDR3 comprises 18 residues. The V end lost 4 bases, the J end lost 1 base, and 22 bases lay between the germline ends. The V gene's germline CDR1 is MNHEY and CDR2 SMNVEV (reference sequence). The CDR3 DNA is TGTGCCAGCAGTTCTATGCCCCTAAGTGCGGGGGGGAACACTGAAGCTTTCTTT. It yields the protein CASSSMPLSAGGNTEAFF.

This clone was seen only a few times. The chain joins TRBV5-1 to TRBJ2-5; no firm D call. Between the trimmed V and J ends, which lost 0 bases and 0 bases, there was a span of 6 bases. There are 14 residues in the CDR3. Germline assignment: CDR1 SGHRS and CDR2 YFSETQ. CDR3 DNA: TGCGCCAGCAGCTTGGCGCAGTACCAAGAGACCCAGTACTTC. Protein product: CASSLAQYQETQYF.

This chain uses TRBV27 with TRBJ1-5, with D perhaps matching TRBD1 (6 bases). Trimming pared 4 bases from V and 2 bases from J, leaving 9 bases between. This CDR3 is built from 14 residues. The germline gives CDR1 MNHEY, CDR2 SMNVEV (reference sequence). The CDR3 DNA reads TGTGCCAGCAGTTCACAGGGTGGCAATCAGCCCCAGCATTTT. This gives the protein CASSSQGGNQPQHF.

The chain recombines TRBV5-1 with TRBJ1-4; 11 bases agree with TRBD1. In germline, CDR1 is SGHRS, CDR2 YFSETQ. After removal of 1 base from V and 7 bases from J, the junction contained 6 bases not matched to a gene. CDR3 size: 16 residues. The CDR3 is CASSLPGTGGTEKLFF. The CDR3 DNA reads as TGCGCCAGCAGCTTGCCCGGGACAGGGGGTACTGAAAAACTGTTTTTT. Using reference TRBV5-1 and TRBJ1-4 for the parts outside the CDR3, the full variable domain is KAGVTQTPRYLIKTRGQQVTLSCSPISGHRSVSWYQQTPGQGLQFLFEYFSETQRNKGNFPGRFSGRQFSNSRSEMNVSTLELGDSALYLCASSLPGTGGTEKLFFGSGTQLSVL.

J is TRBJ2-5 and V is TRBV24-1; D ambiguous. V was cut by 4 bases and J by 1 base, with 6 bases left in between. This CDR3 has 13 amino acids. Per the germline V gene, CDR1 is KGHDR and CDR2 is SFDVKD. The CDR3: CATSEVAQETQYF. The CDR3 DNA reads as TGTGCCACCAGTGAGGTAGCCCAAGAGACCCAGTACTTC.

This rearrangement joins TRBV7-3 to TRBJ1-6; unclear D gene. V dropped 0 bases and J dropped 0 bases, with 6 bases sitting between them. The CDR3 loop spans 16 amino acids. Germline values: CDR1 SGHTA, CDR2 FQGTGA. CDR3 protein: CASSLTWSSYNSPLHF. The DNA of the CDR3 is TGTGCCAGCAGCTTAACGTGGAGCTCCTATAATTCACCCCTCCACTTT.

The chain couples TRBV5-1 to TRBJ2-7, with a tentative D call TRBD2 (5 bases). This CDR3 is 16 amino acids long. With 4 bases removed from V and 5 bases from J, the gap between germline ends came to 22 bases. Per the germline V gene, CDR1 is SGHRS and CDR2 is YFSETQ. The CDR3 DNA sequence: TGCGCCAGCAGCCCGGGAAAAGGTCAGGTTAAGAACGAGCAGTACTTC. As protein: CASSPGKGQVKNEQYF.

V gene TRBV27 combines with J gene TRBJ2-7, with 13 bases matching TRBD2. The V gene's germline CDR1 is MNHEY and CDR2 SMNVEV (reference sequence). J lost 2 bases, V lost 5 bases, and 3 bases had no gene match. This CDR3 has 15 residues. The CDR3 coding sequence is TGTGCCAGCAGTCTCGGACTAGCGGGGGCCTACGAGCAGTACTTC. Protein: CASSLGLAGAYEQYF.

V gene TRBV27 combines with J gene TRBJ2-3, with D possibly TRBD2 on 7 matching bases. Germline V gene lookup returns CDR1 MNHEY and CDR2 SMNVEV (reference sequence). The CDR3 contains 18 residues. The V and J ends lost 3 bases and 2 bases respectively, with 21 bases between them. CDR3 in DNA: TGTGCCAGCAGTTTCCTCAAGGGGAGGGGGGCACCCACAGATACGCAGTATTTT. Its translation: CASSFLKGRGAPTDTQYF.